This entry lists 21 T cell receptor beta chains sequenced from one sample in a study of shared clonotypes between healthy human individuals. Naive CD8 cells comprised CD45RO-negative, CCR7-positively selected cells, excluding terminally differentiated effector memory CD45RA+ cells. The data were produced by immunoSEQ multiplex PCR, yet TCRdb's version contains in-frame clones alone and is incomplete. The data show around 580,000 clones, with 95% to 98% seen just once and 0.3% held by the top ten. The sequenced sample consisted of naive CD8+ T cells sorted from blood. The receptors here all came from a man aged 30-40 years in good health.

V gene TRBV7-2 combines with J gene TRBJ2-5; 8 positions match TRBD2. The CDR3 covers 18 residues. Germline values: CDR1 SGHTA, CDR2 FQGNSA. V shed 5 bases, J shed 5 bases, and the junction held 19 bases outside the gene matches. The CDR3 nucleotides are TGTGCCAGCAGCCATCCTGTGGGTGAGCGGGAGCTTGGGGAGACCCAGTACTTC. This encodes CASSHPVGERELGETQYF.

The J gene is TRBJ1-5, the V gene TRBV30; perhaps TRBD1 as D (5 bases). Trimming shortened V by 3 bases and J by 1 base, and 10 bases separated the two germline ends. Germline loops: CDR1 GTSNPN, CDR2 SVGIG (reference sequence). This CDR3 is built from 14 residues. CDR3 in DNA: TGTGCCTGGAGCGAGGGACTAAGCAATCAGCCCCAGCATTTT. Its translation is CAWSEGLSNQPQHF.

In this sample, this clone turned up once. The sample contains more than one DNA sequence encoding this CDR3. The rearrangement uses TRBV14 and TRBJ2-1; D is uncertain. Germline CDR1 SGHDN, CDR2 FVKESK. V was pared by 4 bases and J by 4 bases, with 2 bases between. The CDR3 length is 11 residues. The CDR3 loop reads CASSRYNEQFF. CDR3 sequence (DNA): TGTGCCAGCAGCCGATACAATGAGCAGTTCTTC.

The J gene is TRBJ2-1, the V gene TRBV2; TRBD2 matches at 7 bases. This CDR3 has 12 amino acids. V was clipped by 5 bases and J by 11 bases; unmatched bases: 6. CDR1 is SNHLY and CDR2 is FYNNEI in the germline V gene. In DNA, the CDR3 is TGTGCCAGCAGTTCGCCGGGACTACAGCAGTTCTTC. It is translated as CASSSPGLQQFF.

The rearrangement joins TRBV5-4 to TRBJ2-7; D is possibly TRBD1 or TRBD2 (5 bases each). The CDR3 loop spans 14 amino acids. The V end lost 1 base, the J end lost 1 base, and 9 bases lay between the germline ends. Germline V lookup: CDR1 SGHNT, CDR2 YYREEE (reference sequence). Here the CDR3 reads CASSLRGTSYEQYF. CDR3 bases: TGTGCCAGCAGCTTGAGAGGGACGTCCTACGAGCAGTACTTC.

The rearrangement links TRBV7-8 to TRBJ2-1; 8 bases agree with TRBD2. The germline V gene encodes CDR1 SGHVS and CDR2 FQNEAQ. This CDR3 has 16 amino acids. With V trimmed by 1 base and J by 7 bases, 9 bases remained unmatched. This CDR3 is CASSLVWAGGGNEQFF. The CDR3 DNA reads as TGTGCCAGCAGCTTAGTGTGGGCGGGAGGCGGGAATGAGCAGTTCTTC.

This rearrangement joins TRBV6-1 to TRBJ2-5; unclear D gene. This CDR3 comprises 13 residues. V lost 4 bases and J lost 0, with 6 bases in between. Germline V CDR1 and CDR2: MNHNS, SASEGT. Here the CDR3 reads CASSGPNQETQYF. Here the CDR3 DNA reads TGTGCCAGCAGTGGCCCAAACCAAGAGACCCAGTACTTC.

With regard to this clone: This specimen includes other DNA sequences encoding the same CDR3. This chain connects TRBV15 to TRBJ1-5; D unclear. The CDR3 length is 15 residues. Per germline, CDR1 LNHNV and CDR2 YYDKDF (reference sequence). Trimming cost V 0 bases and J 0 bases, with 6 bases left between them. This CDR3 reads CATSRDRSSNQPQHF. In DNA form, the CDR3 reads TGTGCCACCAGCAGAGATCGGAGTAGCAATCAGCCCCAGCATTTT.

This chain connects TRBV7-9 to TRBJ2-1; TRBD2 aligns across 13 bases. V lost 5 bases and J lost 5; bases outside the gene matches: 9. CDR1 and CDR2 (germline): SEHNR, FQNEAQ (reference sequence). This CDR3 spans 17 amino acids. CDR3: CASSKRTSGSEDNEQFF. For the CDR3, the DNA is TGTGCCAGCAGCAAGCGGACTAGCGGGAGCGAAGACAATGAGCAGTTCTTC.

The chain couples TRBV19 to TRBJ2-7, with D perhaps TRBD2 (5 bases). Germline values: CDR1 LNHDA, CDR2 SQIVND (reference sequence). The CDR3 is 14 residues long. V shed 3 bases and J shed 2 bases, with 11 bases lying between them. As DNA, the CDR3 is TGTGCCAGTAGTATGGCTAGCCTGACCTACGAGCAGTACTTC. Encoded protein: CASSMASLTYEQYF.

The chain carries TRBV11-2 and TRBJ2-7, with TRBD2 matching 7 bases. V was clipped by 1 base and J by 2 bases; unmatched bases: 5. Germline-derived CDR1 and CDR2 are SGHAT and FQNNGV. The CDR3 is 15 amino acids. DNA for the CDR3: TGTGCCAGCAGCTTAGGGGCGGGAGCTCCCTACGAGCAGTACTTC. Its translation: CASSLGAGAPYEQYF.

The chain combines TRBV19 with TRBJ2-7, with D hard to call. V lost 3 bases and J 3 bases, leaving 9 bases between the germline ends. CDR1 is LNHDA and CDR2 is SQIVND in the germline V gene (reference sequence). The CDR3 runs 13 residues. CDR3 nucleotides: TGTGCCAGTAGTATCGGGCCCAACTACGAGCAGTACTTC. Its protein product is CASSIGPNYEQYF. Drawing the rest from reference TRBV19 and TRBJ2-7, the complete variable domain is DGGITQSPKYLFRKEGQNVTLSCEQNLNHDAMYWYRQDPGQGLRLIYYSQIVNDFQKGDIAEGYSVSREKKESFPLTVTSAQKNPTAFYLCASSIGPNYEQYFGPGTRLTVT.

The chain employs TRBV5-1 and TRBJ2-7; D is possibly TRBD2 (6 bases). The CDR3 runs 18 residues. CDR1 and CDR2 (germline): SGHRS, YFSETQ. Trimming left V 0 bases short and J 3 bases short, with 22 bases between. CDR3 in DNA: TGCGCCAGCAGCTTGGCTTTCGAAGGAGGGCTTAGCGTCTACGAGCAGTACTTC. This encodes CASSLAFEGGLSVYEQYF.

This clone appeared a single time. The rearrangement joins TRBV7-9 to TRBJ2-1; 12 bases map to TRBD2. From germline, CDR1 is SEHNR and CDR2 FQNEAQ (reference sequence). The CDR3 loop spans 17 amino acids. Trimming at V came to 5 bases and at J to 7 bases, leaving 12 bases not matched to a gene. CDR3 sequence (DNA): TGTGCCAGCAGCCCGACTAAGGGACTAGCGGGTAAAAATGAGCAGTTCTTC. Translation gives CASSPTKGLAGKNEQFF.

The genes are TRBV7-9 and TRBJ2-1, with unresolved D. V was cut by 3 bases and J by 3 bases, with 9 bases left in between. The CDR3 sequence is 14 residues long. Germline V gives CDR1 SEHNR, CDR2 FQNEAQ (reference sequence). The CDR3 nucleotides read TGTGCCAGCAGCTTCTCGAACAACTACAATGAGCAGTTCTTC. This translates into CASSFSNNYNEQFF.

The chain joins TRBV7-6 to TRBJ1-1; D perhaps matches TRBD1 (5 bases). CDR3 length: 12 amino acids. V was trimmed by 5 bases and J by 3 bases, leaving 7 bases between them. The V gene's germline CDR1 is SGHVS and CDR2 FNYEAQ. The CDR3 loop is CASSVGDTEAFF. DNA for the CDR3: TGTGCCAGCAGCGTGGGGGACACTGAAGCTTTCTTT.

Regarding this clone: This CDR3 is also generated by other DNA sequences in the sample. The CDR3 protein is CASSPGVSYNEQFF. The CDR3 DNA reads as TGTGCCAGCAGCCCTGGTGTATCCTACAATGAGCAGTTCTTC. This chain connects TRBV11-2 to TRBJ2-1; D is ambiguous. CDR1 and CDR2 (germline): SGHAT, FQNNGV. This CDR3 region has 14 residues. V gave up 5 bases and J gave up 1 base, with 9 bases separating them. Full variable domain (remainder filled in from reference TRBV11-2 and TRBJ2-1): EAGVAQSPRYKIIEKRQSVAFWCNPISGHATLYWYQQILGQGPKLLIQFQNNGVVDDSQLPKDRFSAERLKGVDSTLKIQPAKLEDSAVYLCASSPGVSYNEQFFGPGTRLTVL.

This chain joins TRBV9 and TRBJ2-2; 14 bases are shared with TRBD2. This CDR3 is built from 17 residues. In germline, CDR1 is SGDLS, CDR2 YYNGEE. V gave up 3 bases and J gave up 4 bases; unmatched junction bases: 5. CDR3 nucleotides: TGTGCCAGCAGCGAGGGACTAGCGGGAGTAGTCACCGGGGAGCTGTTTTTT. Protein sequence: CASSEGLAGVVTGELFF.

Only one count was recorded for this clone. This sequence joins TRBV29-1 and TRBJ1-2; 7 bases align to TRBD1. CDR1 is SQVTM and CDR2 is ANQGSEA in the germline V gene. This CDR3 has 14 residues. J gave up 2 bases and V 5 bases, and 8 bases lay outside the gene matches. CDR3 bases: TGCAGCGTTATGGGGCAACAGGGGAACTATGGCTACACCTTC. Its protein is CSVMGQQGNYGYTF.

The chain recombines TRBV11-2 with TRBJ2-7; D remains ambiguous. Trimming removed 2 bases from V and 3 bases from J, with 5 bases in between. This CDR3 is built from 12 residues. Germline V gene lookup returns CDR1 SGHAT and CDR2 FQNNGV. The CDR3 is CASSLWIYEQYF. The CDR3, as DNA: TGTGCCAGCAGCTTATGGATCTACGAGCAGTACTTC.

V gene TRBV4-1 combines with J gene TRBJ2-7, with no clear D. In germline, CDR1 is MGHRA, CDR2 YSYEKL. V was trimmed by 1 base and J by 2 bases, leaving 9 bases between them. The CDR3 is 14 amino acids. The DNA of the CDR3 is TGCGCCAGCAGCCAAGTAATGGATACCTACGAGCAGTACTTC. Residues: CASSQVMDTYEQYF.